This T cell receptor beta chain was retrieved from a study of cytomegalovirus exposure and HLA in healthy donors. Study outcomes and limitations: Among the sequence variants, a highly shared cluster was likely an artifact of sequencing.

About this clone itself: What it binds is unknown.

Both 60 Vbeta primers and 13 Jbeta primers went into the PCR. Sequencing was performed with immunoSEQ multiplex PCR; in TCRdb, only in-frame clones are kept and a portion is missing. The sample records about 96,000 clones, about 70% being singletons. The germline gives CDR1 MDHEN, CDR2 SYDVKM. Trimming removed 6 bases from V and 1 base from J; junction bases left unmatched: 5. The CDR3 length is 14 residues. This sequence joins TRBV28 and TRBJ1-1; 7 positions agree with TRBD1. This clonotype was obtained from a female donor in good health and CMV-seropositive. The specimen sequenced was PBMCs. The CDR3 is CASRRTGANTEAFF. DNA for the CDR3: TGTGCCAGCAGGCGGACAGGAGCGAACACTGAAGCTTTCTTT.